This T cell receptor beta chain was recovered during a study of T cells in narcolepsy. As regards this clone: As yet, its antigen is unknown.

After removal of 4 bases from V and 2 bases from J, the junction contained 7 bases not matched to a gene. CDR1 is SGHTS and CDR2 is YDEGEE in the germline V gene. This CDR3 region has 17 residues. Generated by immunoSEQ multiplex PCR, the TCRdb table keeps only in-frame clones and is missing some. The table has approximately 31,000 clones, roughly 80% seen once. Notes on the study in general: Autoreactive HCRT-specific and TRIB2-specific clonotypes were marked in same-patient CSF-versus-blood CD4+ comparisons. No autoreactive T cell clone sequences appeared in some memory CD4+ repertoires. Healthy controls reportedly lacked the autoreactive clonotypes serially found in patients' blood.

The receptor was isolated from a human donor with narcolepsy. The material sequenced was CD45RA- memory CD4+ T cells from PBMCs. The V call is TRBV5-8, the J call TRBJ2-1; 12 nucleotides agree with TRBD2. CDR3 loop: CASSVRLAGAPYNEQFF. CDR3 nucleotide sequence: TGTGCCAGCAGCGTCCGACTAGCGGGGGCACCCTACAATGAGCAGTTCTTC.